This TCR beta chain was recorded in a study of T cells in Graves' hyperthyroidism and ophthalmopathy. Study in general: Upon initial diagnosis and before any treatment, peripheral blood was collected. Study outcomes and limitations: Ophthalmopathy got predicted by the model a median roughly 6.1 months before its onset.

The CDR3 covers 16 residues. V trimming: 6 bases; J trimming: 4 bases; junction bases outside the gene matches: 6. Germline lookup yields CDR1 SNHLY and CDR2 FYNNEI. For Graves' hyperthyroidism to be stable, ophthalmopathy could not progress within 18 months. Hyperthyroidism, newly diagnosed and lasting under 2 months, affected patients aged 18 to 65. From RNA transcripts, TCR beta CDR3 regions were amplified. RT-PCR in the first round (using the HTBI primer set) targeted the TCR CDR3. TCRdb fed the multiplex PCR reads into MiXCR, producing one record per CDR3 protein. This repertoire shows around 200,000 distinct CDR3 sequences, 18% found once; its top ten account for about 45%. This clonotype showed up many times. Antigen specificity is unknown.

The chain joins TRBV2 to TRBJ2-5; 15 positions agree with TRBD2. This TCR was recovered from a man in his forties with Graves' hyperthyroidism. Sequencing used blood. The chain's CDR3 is CASSRTSGGVGETQYF. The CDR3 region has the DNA TGTGCCAGCAGCCGGACTAGCGGGGGGGTTGGAGAGACCCAGTACTTC. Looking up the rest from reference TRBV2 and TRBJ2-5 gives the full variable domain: EPEVTQTPSHQVTQMGQEVILRCVPISNHLYFYWYRQILGQKVEFLVSFYNNEISEKSEIFDDQFSVERPDGSNFTLKIRSTKLEDSAMYFCASSRTSGGVGETQYFGPGTRLLVL.